This note documents a single T cell receptor beta chain sequence. This entry belongs to a study of blood T cell repertoires in COVID-19. The CDR3 has 14 amino acids. Germline CDR1 reads SNHLY; CDR2 reads FYNNEI. The ends were cut back, 4 bases at V and 2 bases at J, with 10 bases in the middle. Patients from Seattle were sampled longitudinally, starting during active infection. Only in-frame clones appear in the TCRdb table, and some are missing; sequencing was by immunoSEQ multiplex PCR. The data contain a few hundred thousand clones, 80% to 90% of them seen just once; the ten biggest clones take up about 2.9%.

The TCR was taken from a woman aged 25 to 39 with COVID-19, enrolled during active disease. The chain is built from TRBV2 and TRBJ2-3, with D possibly matching TRBD2 (6 bases). The sample consisted of peripheral blood. Here the CDR3 DNA reads TGTGCCAGCAGTGGGGGGGTCCCCACAGATACGCAGTATTTT. This translates into CASSGGVPTDTQYF.